Shown below are 12 T cell receptor beta chains from a single sample sequenced in a study of T cells in Graves' hyperthyroidism and ophthalmopathy. Using RNA transcripts as the source, TCR beta CDR3 regions were amplified. Using the HTBI primer set, a first-round RT-PCR was run on the TCR CDR3. TCRdb re-derived calls from the multiplex PCR reads in MiXCR, one entry per CDR3 protein. The table has fewer than 350,000 distinct CDR3 sequences, roughly 19% seen once; the top ten hold roughly 39%. The sequenced sample was blood. The receptors come from a man in his forties or fifties with Graves' ophthalmopathy.

Only a few counts were recorded for this clonotype. A read error may account for a junction end that differs from germline. The chain carries TRBV7-6 and TRBJ1-1, with D possibly matching TRBD1 (5 bases). This CDR3 region has 14 residues. Looked up from germline, CDR1 is SGHVS and CDR2 is FNYEAQ. CDR3 sequence: CASSPGRSNAEAFF. CDR3 bases: TGTGCCAGCAGCCCGGGACGCTCGAACGCTGAAGCTTTCTTT.

This clonotype occurred many times. The chain joins TRBV11-2 to TRBJ2-7, with no clear D. V dropped 5 bases and J dropped 0 bases, with 14 bases sitting between them. The CDR3 is 15 residues long. CDR1 is SGHAT and CDR2 is FQNNGV in the germline V gene. CDR3 residues: CASSVNPISSYEQYF. The CDR3 nucleotides read TGTGCCAGCAGCGTCAACCCCATCAGCTCCTACGAGCAGTACTTC.

This clonotype was recorded a few times. The chain joins TRBV9 to TRBJ2-2; 7 bases match TRBD2. Looked up from germline, CDR1 is SGDLS and CDR2 is YYNGEE. The junction had 8 bases not matched to a gene; V was cut back by 4 bases and J by 2 bases. This CDR3 contains 16 residues. CDR3 sequence: CASSPITSANTGELFF. DNA of the CDR3: TGTGCCAGCAGCCCCATCACTAGCGCCAACACCGGGGAGCTGTTTTTT.

This clonotype was counted a few times. The chain recombines TRBV5-5 with TRBJ1-2, with unresolved D. The V gene's germline CDR1 is SGHKS and CDR2 YYEKEE (reference sequence). V was clipped by 0 bases and J by 0 bases, with 12 bases between them. The CDR3 runs 16 residues. The CDR3 here is CASSLEGGASNYGYTF. The CDR3 nucleotides read TGTGCCAGCAGCTTGGAAGGTGGCGCCTCTAACTATGGCTACACCTTC.

This clonotype was found many times. This chain uses TRBV20-1 with TRBJ2-2; tentatively, D is TRBD1 (5 bases). The CDR3 is 12 residues long. The germline CDR1 and CDR2 sequences are DFQATT and SNEGSKA (reference sequence). V was clipped by 6 bases and J by 4 bases, with 9 bases between them. CDR3 nucleotides: TGCAGTGCGCCGACAGTCACCGGGGAGCTGTTTTTT. Amino acid sequence: CSAPTVTGELFF.

At least ten counts were recorded for this clonotype. The chain is built from TRBV2 and TRBJ1-2; TRBD1 matches at 8 bases. Per the germline V gene, CDR1 is SNHLY and CDR2 is FYNNEI. V dropped 3 bases and J dropped 6; count of bases not matched to a gene: 3. The CDR3 totals 13 residues. Written as DNA, the CDR3 is TGTGCCAGCAGTGAGACAGGGGAGGATGGCTACACCTTC. Amino acids: CASSETGEDGYTF. Combining the CDR3 with reference TRBV2 and TRBJ1-2 gives the whole variable domain EPEVTQTPSHQVTQMGQEVILRCVPISNHLYFYWYRQILGQKVEFLVSFYNNEISEKSEIFDDQFSVERPDGSNFTLKIRSTKLEDSAMYFCASSETGEDGYTFGSGTRLTVV.

This clonotype was counted at least ten times. The V gene is TRBV5-1, the J gene TRBJ2-3, with TRBD2 as a possible D gene (5 bases). V lost 0 bases to trimming and J lost 4 bases, with 9 bases between them. Germline values: CDR1 SGHRS, CDR2 YFSETQ. This CDR3 contains 14 residues. CDR3 residues: CASSLVLGADTQYF. The CDR3 nucleotides read TGCGCCAGCAGCTTGGTCCTCGGGGCAGATACGCAGTATTTT.

There are a few counts of this clonotype. The rearrangement uses TRBV20-1 and TRBJ1-2; D is undetermined. CDR1 is DFQATT and CDR2 is SNEGSKA in the germline V gene (reference sequence). The ends were cut back, 0 bases at V and 1 base at J, with 15 bases in the middle. The CDR3 extends over 16 amino acids. CDR3 nucleotide sequence: TGCAGTGCTAGAGATTTCTGGTCAGAGGATAACTATGGCTACACCTTC. Its translation: CSARDFWSEDNYGYTF.

The V gene is TRBV20-1, the J gene TRBJ1-5; maybe TRBD1 (5 bases). CDR1 is DFQATT, CDR2 SNEGSKA, per germline (reference sequence). The germline V and J ends were trimmed by 6 bases and 7 bases, with 31 bases remaining between them. The CDR3 is 18 residues long. Here the CDR3 reads CSAGRQAASSARGQPQHF. For the CDR3, the DNA is TGCAGTGCCGGCCGGCAGGCGGCTTCCTCAGCCCGGGGCCAGCCCCAGCATTTT.

This clonotype was detected only a few times. The chain recombines TRBV5-1 with TRBJ2-5; 11 bases agree with TRBD2. This CDR3 has 15 amino acids. After removal of 0 bases from V and 4 bases from J, the junction contained 2 bases not matched to a gene. Germline V gene data show CDR1 as SGHRS and CDR2 as YFSETQ. The CDR3 DNA sequence: TGCGCCAGCAGCTTGGGACTAGCGGGAAGAGAGACCCAGTACTTC. It codes for CASSLGLAGRETQYF.

This chain connects TRBV9 to TRBJ2-1; 9 positions agree with TRBD2. CDR1 and CDR2 (germline): SGDLS, YYNGEE. The CDR3 is made up of 17 amino acids. The V and J ends lost 3 bases and 4 bases, in that order; junction bases with no gene match: 11. This CDR3 is CASSDALFTSGYNEQFF. CDR3 DNA: TGTGCCAGCAGCGATGCTCTCTTTACTAGCGGGTACAATGAGCAGTTCTTC.

V and J are TRBV6-4 and TRBJ2-1, with 9 bases aligning to TRBD2. The trim removed 3 bases at V and 0 bases at J, leaving 3 bases unmatched. The CDR3 runs to 16 residues. CDR1 and CDR2 (germline): MRHNA, SNTAGT. CDR3 amino acids: CASSEEAGGSYNEQFF. The CDR3 DNA sequence: TGTGCCAGCAGTGAAGAAGCGGGAGGCTCCTACAATGAGCAGTTCTTC.